The count of the clone carrying this T cell receptor (beta chain) is one. With 4 bases removed from V and 8 bases from J, the gap between germline ends came to 11 bases. The CDR3 has 13 amino acids. Per the germline V gene, CDR1 is ENHRY and CDR2 is SYGVKD. The sample belongs to a study of blood T cell repertoires in COVID-19. Here immunoSEQ multiplex PCR was the method, and the copy in TCRdb shows in-frame clones only, minus some. The data show 60,000 to 65,000 clones, 60% to 85% seen once. The origin of this receptor is a human donor in a cohort sampled during active COVID-19. The chain joins TRBV10-3 to TRBJ1-4; D is unresolved. The specimen was peripheral blood. The CDR3 loop reads CAISGGKAEKLFF. The CDR3 DNA reads as TGTGCCATCAGTGGAGGGAAAGCAGAAAAACTGTTTTTT.